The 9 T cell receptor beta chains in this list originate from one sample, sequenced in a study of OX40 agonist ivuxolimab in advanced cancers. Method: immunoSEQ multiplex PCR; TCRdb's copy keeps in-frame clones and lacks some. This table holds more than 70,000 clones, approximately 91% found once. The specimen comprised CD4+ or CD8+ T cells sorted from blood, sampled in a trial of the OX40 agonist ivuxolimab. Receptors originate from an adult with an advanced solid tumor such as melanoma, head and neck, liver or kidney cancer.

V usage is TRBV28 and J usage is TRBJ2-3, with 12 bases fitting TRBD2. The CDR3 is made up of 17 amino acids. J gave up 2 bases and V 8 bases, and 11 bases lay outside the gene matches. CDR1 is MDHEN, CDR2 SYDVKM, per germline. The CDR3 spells CASLPPGLAGITDTQYF. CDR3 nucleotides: TGTGCCAGCTTACCCCCAGGACTAGCGGGGATCACAGATACGCAGTATTTT.

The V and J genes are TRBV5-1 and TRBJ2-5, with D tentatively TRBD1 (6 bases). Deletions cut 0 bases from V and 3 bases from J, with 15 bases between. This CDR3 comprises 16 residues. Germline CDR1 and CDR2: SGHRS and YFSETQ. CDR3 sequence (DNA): TGCGCCAGCAGCTTGGGACGGGGCAGGGGAGAAGAGACCCAGTACTTC. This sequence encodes CASSLGRGRGEETQYF.

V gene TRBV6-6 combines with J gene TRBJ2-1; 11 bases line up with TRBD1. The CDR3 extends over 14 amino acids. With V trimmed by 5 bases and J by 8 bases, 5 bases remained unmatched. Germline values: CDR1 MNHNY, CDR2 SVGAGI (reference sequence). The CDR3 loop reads CASSLGQGAYEQFF. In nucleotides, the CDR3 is TGTGCCAGCAGTCTCGGACAGGGGGCGTATGAGCAGTTCTTC.

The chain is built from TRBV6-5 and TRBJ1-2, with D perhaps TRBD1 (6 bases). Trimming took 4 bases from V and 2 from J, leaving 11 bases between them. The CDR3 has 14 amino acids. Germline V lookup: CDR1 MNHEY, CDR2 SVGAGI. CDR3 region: CASSWTAANYGYTF. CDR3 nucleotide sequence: TGTGCCAGCAGTTGGACAGCTGCAAACTATGGCTACACCTTC.

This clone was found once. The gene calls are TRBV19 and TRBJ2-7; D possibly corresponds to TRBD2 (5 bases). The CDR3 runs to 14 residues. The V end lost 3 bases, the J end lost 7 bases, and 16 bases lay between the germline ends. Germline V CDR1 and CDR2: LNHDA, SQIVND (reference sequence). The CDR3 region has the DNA TGTGCCAGTAGTATGATGTCTGGAGGTAGAGAGCAGTACTTC. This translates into CASSMMSGGREQYF.

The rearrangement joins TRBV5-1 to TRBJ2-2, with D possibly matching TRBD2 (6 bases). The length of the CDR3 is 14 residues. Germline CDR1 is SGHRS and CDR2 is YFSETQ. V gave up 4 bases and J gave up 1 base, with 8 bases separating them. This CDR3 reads CASSPGLNTGELFF. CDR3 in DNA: TGCGCCAGCAGCCCGGGACTGAACACCGGGGAGCTGTTTTTT.

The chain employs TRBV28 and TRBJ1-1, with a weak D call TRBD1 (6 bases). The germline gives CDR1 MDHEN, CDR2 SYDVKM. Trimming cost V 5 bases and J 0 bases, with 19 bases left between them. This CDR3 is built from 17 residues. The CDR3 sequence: CASSLRDRQFMNTEAFF. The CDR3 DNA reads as TGTGCCAGCAGTCTACGAGACAGGCAGTTTATGAACACTGAAGCTTTCTTT. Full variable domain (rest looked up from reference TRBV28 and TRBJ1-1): DVKVTQSSRYLVKRTGEKVFLECVQDMDHENMFWYRQDPGLGLRLIYFSYDVKMKEKGDIPEGYSVSREKKERFSLILESASTNQTSMYLCASSLRDRQFMNTEAFFGQGTRLTVV.

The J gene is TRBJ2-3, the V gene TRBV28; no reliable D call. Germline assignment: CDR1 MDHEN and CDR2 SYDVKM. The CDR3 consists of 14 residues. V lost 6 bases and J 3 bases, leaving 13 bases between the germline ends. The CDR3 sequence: CASSPFVRTDTQYF. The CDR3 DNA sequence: TGTGCCAGCAGCCCGTTCGTCAGGACAGATACGCAGTATTTT. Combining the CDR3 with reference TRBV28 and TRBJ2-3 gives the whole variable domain DVKVTQSSRYLVKRTGEKVFLECVQDMDHENMFWYRQDPGLGLRLIYFSYDVKMKEKGDIPEGYSVSREKKERFSLILESASTNQTSMYLCASSPFVRTDTQYFGPGTRLTVL.

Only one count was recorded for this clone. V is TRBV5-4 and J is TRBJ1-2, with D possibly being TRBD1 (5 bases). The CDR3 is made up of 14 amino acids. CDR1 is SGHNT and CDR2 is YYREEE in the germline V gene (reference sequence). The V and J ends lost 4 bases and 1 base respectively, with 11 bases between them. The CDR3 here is CASSMQGLNYGYTF. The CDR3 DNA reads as TGTGCCAGCAGCATGCAGGGTCTTAACTATGGCTACACCTTC.